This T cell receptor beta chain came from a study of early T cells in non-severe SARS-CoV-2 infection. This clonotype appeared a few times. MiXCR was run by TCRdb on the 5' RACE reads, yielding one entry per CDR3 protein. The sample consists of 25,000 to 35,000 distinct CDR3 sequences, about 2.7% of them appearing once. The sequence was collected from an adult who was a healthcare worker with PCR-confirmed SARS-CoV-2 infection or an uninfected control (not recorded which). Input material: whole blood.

The CDR3 DNA follows: TGTGCCAGCAGCAATTATGTAGATACGCAGTATTTT. Encoded protein: CASSNYVDTQYF. The chain employs TRBV7-9 and TRBJ2-3; no firm D call. Germline V gene data show CDR1 as SEHNR and CDR2 as FQNEAQ (reference sequence). Trimming pared 5 bases from V and 5 bases from J, leaving 8 bases between. There are 12 residues in the CDR3.